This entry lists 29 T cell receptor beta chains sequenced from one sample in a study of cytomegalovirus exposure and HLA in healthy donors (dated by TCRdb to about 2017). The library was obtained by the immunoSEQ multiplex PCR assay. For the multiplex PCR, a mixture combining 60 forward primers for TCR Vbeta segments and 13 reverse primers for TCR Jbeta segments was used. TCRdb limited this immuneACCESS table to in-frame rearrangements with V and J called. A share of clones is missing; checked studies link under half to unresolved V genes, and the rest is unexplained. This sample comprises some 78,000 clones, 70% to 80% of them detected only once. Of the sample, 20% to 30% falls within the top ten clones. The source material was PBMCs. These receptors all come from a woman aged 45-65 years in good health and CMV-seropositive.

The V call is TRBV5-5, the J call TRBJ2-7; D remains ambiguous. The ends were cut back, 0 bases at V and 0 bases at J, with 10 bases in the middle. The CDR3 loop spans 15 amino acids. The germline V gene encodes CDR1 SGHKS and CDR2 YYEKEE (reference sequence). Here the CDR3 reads CASSLEVSYSYEQYF. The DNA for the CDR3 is TGTGCCAGCAGCTTGGAAGTTAGTTACTCCTACGAGCAGTACTTC.

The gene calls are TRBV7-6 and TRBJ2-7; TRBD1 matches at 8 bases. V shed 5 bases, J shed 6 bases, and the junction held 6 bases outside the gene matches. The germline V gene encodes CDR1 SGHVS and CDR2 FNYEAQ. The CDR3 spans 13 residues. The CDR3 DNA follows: TGTGCCAGCAGCATAGGACAGGGACGCGAGCAGTACTTC. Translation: CASSIGQGREQYF.

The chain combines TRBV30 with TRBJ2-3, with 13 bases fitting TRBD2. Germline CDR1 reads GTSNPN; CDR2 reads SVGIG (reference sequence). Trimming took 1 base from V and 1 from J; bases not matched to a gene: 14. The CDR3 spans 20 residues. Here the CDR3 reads CAWSATPWTSGGDGTDTQYF. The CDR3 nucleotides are TGTGCCTGGAGTGCCACCCCGTGGACTAGCGGGGGTGACGGCACAGATACGCAGTATTTT.

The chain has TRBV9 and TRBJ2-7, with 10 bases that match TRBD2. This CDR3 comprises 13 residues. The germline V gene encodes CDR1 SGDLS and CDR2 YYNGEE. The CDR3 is CAPTSGFSYEQYF. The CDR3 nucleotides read TGTGCGCCGACTAGCGGGTTCTCCTACGAGCAGTACTTC.

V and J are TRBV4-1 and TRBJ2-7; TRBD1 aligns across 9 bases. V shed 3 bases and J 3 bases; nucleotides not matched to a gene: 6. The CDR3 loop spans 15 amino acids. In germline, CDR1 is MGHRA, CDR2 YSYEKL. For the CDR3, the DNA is TGCGCCAGCAGCCAGGGGACAGGGAGGTACTACGAGCAGTACGTC. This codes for CASSQGTGRYYEQYV.

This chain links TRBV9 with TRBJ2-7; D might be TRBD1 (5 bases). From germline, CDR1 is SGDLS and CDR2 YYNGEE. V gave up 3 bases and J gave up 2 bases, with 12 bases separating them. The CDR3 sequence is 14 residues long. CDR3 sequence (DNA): TGTGCCAGCAGCGCGACAGCTTCGACCTACGAGCAGTACTTC. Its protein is CASSATASTYEQYF.

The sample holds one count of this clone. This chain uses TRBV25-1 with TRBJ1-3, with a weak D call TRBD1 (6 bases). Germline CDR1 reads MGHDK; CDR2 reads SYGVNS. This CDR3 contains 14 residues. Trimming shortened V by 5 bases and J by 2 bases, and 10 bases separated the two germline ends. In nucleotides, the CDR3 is TGTGCCAGCAGTCCTGACAGGCCTGGAAACACCATATATTTT. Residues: CASSPDRPGNTIYF.

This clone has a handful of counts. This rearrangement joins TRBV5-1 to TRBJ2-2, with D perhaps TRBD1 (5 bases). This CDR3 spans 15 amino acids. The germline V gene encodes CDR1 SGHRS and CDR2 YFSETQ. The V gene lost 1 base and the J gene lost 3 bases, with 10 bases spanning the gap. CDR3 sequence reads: CASSLKGWDTGELFF. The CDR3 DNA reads TGCGCCAGCAGCTTGAAGGGGTGGGACACCGGGGAGCTGTTTTTT.

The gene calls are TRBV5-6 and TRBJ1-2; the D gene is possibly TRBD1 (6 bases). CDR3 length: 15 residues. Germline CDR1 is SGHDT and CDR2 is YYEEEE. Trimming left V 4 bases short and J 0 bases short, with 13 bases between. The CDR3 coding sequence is TGTGCCAGCAGCGAAGAACAGGGAACTAACTATGGCTACACCTTC. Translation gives CASSEEQGTNYGYTF.

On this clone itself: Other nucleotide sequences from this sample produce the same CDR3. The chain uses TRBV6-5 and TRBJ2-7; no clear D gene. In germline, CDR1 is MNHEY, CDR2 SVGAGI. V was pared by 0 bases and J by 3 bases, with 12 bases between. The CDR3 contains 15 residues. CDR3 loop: CASSYSMHRSYEQYF. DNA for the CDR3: TGTGCCAGCAGTTACTCGATGCACCGCAGCTACGAGCAGTACTTC.

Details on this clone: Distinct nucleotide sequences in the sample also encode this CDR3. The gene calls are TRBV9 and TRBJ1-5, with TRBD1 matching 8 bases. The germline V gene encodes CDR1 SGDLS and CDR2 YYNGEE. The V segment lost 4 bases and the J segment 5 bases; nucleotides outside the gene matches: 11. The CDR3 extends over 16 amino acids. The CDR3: CASSKGGTGGDQPQHF. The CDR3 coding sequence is TGTGCCAGCAGCAAAGGGGGGACAGGAGGAGATCAGCCCCAGCATTTT.

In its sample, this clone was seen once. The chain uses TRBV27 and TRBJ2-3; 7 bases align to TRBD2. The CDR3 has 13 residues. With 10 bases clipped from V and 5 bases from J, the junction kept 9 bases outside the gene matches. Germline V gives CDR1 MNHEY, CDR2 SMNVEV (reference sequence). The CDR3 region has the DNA TGTGCCACCGGGACCTGGGGGGGAGATACGCAGTATTTT. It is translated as CATGTWGGDTQYF.

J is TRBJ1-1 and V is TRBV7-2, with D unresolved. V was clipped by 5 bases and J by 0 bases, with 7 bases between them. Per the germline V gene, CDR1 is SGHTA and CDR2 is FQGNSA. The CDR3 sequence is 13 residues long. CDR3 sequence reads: CASSGHMNTEAFF. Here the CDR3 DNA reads TGTGCCAGCAGCGGGCACATGAACACTGAAGCTTTCTTT.

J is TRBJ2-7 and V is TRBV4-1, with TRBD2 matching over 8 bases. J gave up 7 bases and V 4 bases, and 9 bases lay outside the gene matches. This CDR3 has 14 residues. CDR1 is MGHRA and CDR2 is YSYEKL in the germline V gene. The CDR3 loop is CASSPRAGASEQYF. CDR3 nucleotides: TGCGCCAGCAGCCCCCGAGCGGGGGCGAGTGAGCAGTACTTC.

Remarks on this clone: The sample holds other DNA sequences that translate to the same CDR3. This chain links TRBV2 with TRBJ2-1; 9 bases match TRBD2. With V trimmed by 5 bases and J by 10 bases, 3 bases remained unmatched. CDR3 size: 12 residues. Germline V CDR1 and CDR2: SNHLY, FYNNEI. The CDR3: CASSPLAGEQFF. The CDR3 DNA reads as TGTGCCAGCAGTCCTCTAGCGGGGGAGCAGTTCTTC.

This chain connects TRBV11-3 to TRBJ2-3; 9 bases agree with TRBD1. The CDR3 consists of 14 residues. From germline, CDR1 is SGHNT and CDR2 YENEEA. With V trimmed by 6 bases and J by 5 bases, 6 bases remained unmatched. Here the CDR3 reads CASSHRGLGDTQYF. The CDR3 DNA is TGTGCCAGCAGTCACAGGGGGCTGGGAGATACGCAGTATTTT. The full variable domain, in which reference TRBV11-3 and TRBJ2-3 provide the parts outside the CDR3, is EAGVVQSPRYKIIEKKQPVAFWCNPISGHNTLYWYLQNLGQGPELLIRYENEEAVDDSQLPKDRFSAERLKGVDSTLKIQPAELGDSAVYLCASSHRGLGDTQYFGPGTRLTVL.

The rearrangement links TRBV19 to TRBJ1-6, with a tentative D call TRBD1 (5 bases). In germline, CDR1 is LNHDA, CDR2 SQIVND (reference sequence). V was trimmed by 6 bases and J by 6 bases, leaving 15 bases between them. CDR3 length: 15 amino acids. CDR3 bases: TGTGCCAGTAGCCTCTGGACAAGGCCTAATTCACCCCTCCACTTT. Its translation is CASSLWTRPNSPLHF.

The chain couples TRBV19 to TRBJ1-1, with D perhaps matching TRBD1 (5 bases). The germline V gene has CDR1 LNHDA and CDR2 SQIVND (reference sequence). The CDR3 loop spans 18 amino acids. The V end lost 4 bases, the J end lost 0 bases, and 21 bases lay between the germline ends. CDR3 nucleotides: TGTGCCAGTAGTAATTTACCGCTAGACGACAGCATGAACACTGAAGCTTTCTTT. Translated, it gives CASSNLPLDDSMNTEAFF.

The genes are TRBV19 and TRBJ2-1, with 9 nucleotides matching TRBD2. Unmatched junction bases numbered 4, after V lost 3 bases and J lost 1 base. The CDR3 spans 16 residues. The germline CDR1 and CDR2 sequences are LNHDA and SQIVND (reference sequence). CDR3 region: CASSMRAGGSYNEQFF. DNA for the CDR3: TGTGCCAGTAGTATGAGAGCGGGGGGATCCTACAATGAGCAGTTCTTC.

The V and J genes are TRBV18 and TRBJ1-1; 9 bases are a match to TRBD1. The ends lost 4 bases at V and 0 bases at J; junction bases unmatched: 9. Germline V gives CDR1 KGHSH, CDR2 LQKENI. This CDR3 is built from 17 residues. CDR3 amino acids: CASSLQPGTGLNTEAFF. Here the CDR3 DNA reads TGTGCCAGCTCACTTCAACCCGGGACAGGGCTGAACACTGAAGCTTTCTTT.

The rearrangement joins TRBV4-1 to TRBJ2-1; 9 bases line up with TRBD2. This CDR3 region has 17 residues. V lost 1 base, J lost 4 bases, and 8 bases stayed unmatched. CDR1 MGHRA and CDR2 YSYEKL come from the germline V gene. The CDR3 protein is CASSQGGIAGAYNEQFF. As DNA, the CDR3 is TGCGCCAGCAGCCAAGGGGGGATAGCGGGAGCGTACAATGAGCAGTTCTTC.

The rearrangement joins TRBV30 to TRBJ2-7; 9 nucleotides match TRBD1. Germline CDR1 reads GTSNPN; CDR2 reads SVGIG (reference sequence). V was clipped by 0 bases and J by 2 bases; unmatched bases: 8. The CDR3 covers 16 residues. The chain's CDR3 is CAWSVWGTGTTYEQYF. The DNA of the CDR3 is TGTGCCTGGAGTGTATGGGGGACAGGGACAACCTACGAGCAGTACTTC.

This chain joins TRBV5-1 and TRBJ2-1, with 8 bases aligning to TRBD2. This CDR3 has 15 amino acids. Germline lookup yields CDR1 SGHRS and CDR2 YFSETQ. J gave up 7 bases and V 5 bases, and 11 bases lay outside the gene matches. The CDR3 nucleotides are TGCGCCAGCAGACTGGAGTCGGGGGGGACGAATGAGCAGTTCTTC. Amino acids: CASRLESGGTNEQFF.

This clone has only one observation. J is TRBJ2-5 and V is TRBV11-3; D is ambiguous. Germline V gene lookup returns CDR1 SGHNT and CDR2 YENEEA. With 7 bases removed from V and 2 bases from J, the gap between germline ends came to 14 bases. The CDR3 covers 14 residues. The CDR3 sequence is CASMRTGIQETQYF. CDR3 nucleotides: TGTGCCAGCATGCGTACGGGTATACAAGAGACCCAGTACTTC.

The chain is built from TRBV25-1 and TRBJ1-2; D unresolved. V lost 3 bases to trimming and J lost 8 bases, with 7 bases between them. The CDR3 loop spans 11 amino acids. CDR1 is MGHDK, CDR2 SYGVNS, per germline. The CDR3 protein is CASSDSWGYTF. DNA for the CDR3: TGTGCCAGCAGTGATAGTTGGGGCTACACCTTC.

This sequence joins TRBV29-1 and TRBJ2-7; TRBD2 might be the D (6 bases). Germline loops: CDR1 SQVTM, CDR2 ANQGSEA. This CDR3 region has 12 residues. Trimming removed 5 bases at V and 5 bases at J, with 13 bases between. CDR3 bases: TGCAGCGTTAGCGGGCCCGGGGACGAGCAGTACGTC. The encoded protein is CSVSGPGDEQYV.

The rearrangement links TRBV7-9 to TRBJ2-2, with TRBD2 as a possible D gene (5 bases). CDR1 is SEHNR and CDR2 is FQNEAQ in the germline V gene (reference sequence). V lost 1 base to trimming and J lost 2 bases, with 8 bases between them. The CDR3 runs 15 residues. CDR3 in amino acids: CASSLGRANTGELFF. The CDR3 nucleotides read TGTGCCAGCAGCTTAGGGCGGGCAAACACCGGGGAGCTGTTTTTT.

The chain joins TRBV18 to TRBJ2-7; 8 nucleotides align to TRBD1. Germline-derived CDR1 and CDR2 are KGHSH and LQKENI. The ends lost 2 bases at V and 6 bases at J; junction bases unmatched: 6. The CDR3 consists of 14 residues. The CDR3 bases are TGTGCCAGCTCACCAGAGGACAGGGAAGCCGAGCAGTACTTC. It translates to CASSPEDREAEQYF. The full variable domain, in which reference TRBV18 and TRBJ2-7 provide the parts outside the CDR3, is NAGVMQNPRHLVRRRGQEARLRCSPMKGHSHVYWYRQLPEEGLKFMVYLQKENIIDESGMPKERFSAEFPKEGPSILRIQQVVRGDSAAYFCASSPEDREAEQYFGPGTRLTVT.

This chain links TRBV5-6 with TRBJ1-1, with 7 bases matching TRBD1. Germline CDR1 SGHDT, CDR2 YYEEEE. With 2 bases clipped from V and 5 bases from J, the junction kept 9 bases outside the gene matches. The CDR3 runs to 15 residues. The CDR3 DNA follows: TGTGCCAGCAGCTTAAAAGGCAGGGGGGATACTGAAGCTTTCTTT. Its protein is CASSLKGRGDTEAFF.